These 20 T cell receptor beta chains originate from one sample sequenced in a study of T cell responses to AZD1222 COVID-19 vaccine. Sequencing was performed with immunoSEQ multiplex PCR; in TCRdb, only in-frame clones are kept and a portion is missing. In the table there are 150,000 to 200,000 clones, almost 95% of which are singletons. Source: peripheral blood, taken on day 0 of AZD1222 vaccination. The origin of the receptors is an adult in good health.

The V gene is TRBV24-1, the J gene TRBJ2-3, with 14 positions matching TRBD2. The CDR3 is 15 amino acids. V was clipped by 10 bases and J by 0 bases; unmatched bases: 2. CDR1 is KGHDR, CDR2 SFDVKD, per germline. DNA of the CDR3: TGTGCCACGGGGACTAGCGGGGGCAGCACAGATACGCAGTATTTT. It encodes CATGTSGGSTDTQYF.

The chain recombines TRBV12-3 or TRBV12-4 with TRBJ1-5, with a possible D match to TRBD1 (5 bases). This CDR3 contains 13 residues. Trimming removed 6 bases from V and 6 bases from J, with 12 bases in between. CDR3 loop: CASSFGAGQPQHF. The CDR3 nucleotides read TGTGCCAGCAGCTTCGGGGCAGGTCAGCCCCAGCATTTT.

The chain recombines TRBV3-1 (or the pseudogene TRBV3-2) with TRBJ2-5, with D perhaps matching TRBD1 (5 bases). CDR1 is LGHDT and CDR2 is YNNKEL in the germline V gene (reference sequence). The CDR3 is made up of 14 amino acids. V was clipped by 0 bases and J by 4 bases, with 9 bases between them. CDR3 bases: TGTGCCAGCAGCCAAGATCCTAGGGGAGAGACCCAGTACTTC. It specifies CASSQDPRGETQYF.

This chain joins TRBV6-6 and TRBJ2-2; TRBD2 is a possible D gene (6 bases). Trimming took off 7 bases at V and 2 bases at J, with 17 bases between the two ends. Germline lookup yields CDR1 MNHNY and CDR2 SVGAGI (reference sequence). The CDR3 runs to 16 residues. For the CDR3, the DNA is TGTGCCAGCACCCCACCGTCCGGGAGAAACACCGGGGAGCTGTTTTTT. Amino acid sequence: CASTPPSGRNTGELFF.

The chain recombines TRBV15 with TRBJ2-5; the match to TRBD1 covers 7 bases. Germline assignment: CDR1 LNHNV and CDR2 YYDKDF (reference sequence). This CDR3 is built from 16 residues. V lost 0 bases, J lost 4 bases, and 8 bases stayed unmatched. The CDR3 reads CATSRDRAPGGETQYF. The CDR3 DNA reads as TGTGCCACCAGCAGAGATCGAGCCCCAGGGGGAGAGACCCAGTACTTC.

In nucleotides, the CDR3 is TGTGCCAGCAGCTTAAGTGCCAGGGTAGCTGGCTACACCTTC. Translated, it gives CASSLSARVAGYTF. The chain has TRBV7-9 and TRBJ1-2; a weak D match, TRBD1 (5 bases). This CDR3 is 14 amino acids long. Germline assignment: CDR1 SEHNR and CDR2 FQNEAQ (reference sequence). The V gene lost 2 bases and the J gene lost 7 bases, with 14 bases spanning the gap.

This clone came up a few times. J is TRBJ2-7 and V is TRBV27; 7 bases align to TRBD2. Germline CDR1 reads MNHEY; CDR2 reads SMNVEV (reference sequence). V lost 0 bases and J lost 3; bases outside the gene matches: 8. The CDR3 is made up of 16 amino acids. The CDR3: CASSLSASGRDYEQYF. CDR3 bases: TGTGCCAGCAGTTTATCGGCTAGCGGAAGGGACTACGAGCAGTACTTC.

The V call is TRBV18, the J call TRBJ2-5; 9 bases line up with TRBD2. With 6 bases clipped from V and 5 bases from J, the junction kept 13 bases outside the gene matches. The CDR3 has 16 residues. CDR1 and CDR2 (germline): KGHSH, LQKENI. The CDR3 sequence is CASSARLAGVGETQYF. CDR3 coding DNA: TGTGCCAGCTCCGCGCGCTTAGCGGGAGTTGGTGAGACCCAGTACTTC.

V usage is TRBV2 and J usage is TRBJ2-3; 11 bases agree with TRBD2. The CDR3 length is 16 residues. Germline CDR1 is SNHLY and CDR2 is FYNNEI. V was pared by 8 bases and J by 1 base, with 8 bases of the junction left unmatched. The CDR3 loop reads CASCPSGRRGTDTQYF. CDR3 DNA: TGTGCCAGCTGTCCTAGCGGGAGGAGAGGCACAGATACGCAGTATTTT.

The chain joins TRBV9 to TRBJ1-1; TRBD1 matches at 7 bases. CDR1 is SGDLS and CDR2 is YYNGEE in the germline V gene. The CDR3 has 13 residues. Trimming cost V 3 bases and J 10 bases; bases outside gene matches: 9. CDR3 in DNA: TGTGCCAGCAGCGGATTGACAGGGTACTTAGCTTTCTTT. The encoded protein is CASSGLTGYLAFF.

This clone came up once. This chain uses TRBV5-5 with TRBJ1-6; no clear D gene. The germline V and J ends were trimmed by 0 bases and 6 bases, with 1 base remaining between them. Germline CDR1 SGHKS, CDR2 YYEKEE (reference sequence). This CDR3 comprises 12 residues. CDR3 DNA sequence: TGTGCCAGCAGCTTGGCTAATTCACCCCTCCACTTT. Translated, it gives CASSLANSPLHF.

This chain uses TRBV27 with TRBJ1-1; tentative D call: TRBD1 (6 bases). This CDR3 has 13 residues. The V gene's germline CDR1 is MNHEY and CDR2 SMNVEV (reference sequence). V shed 7 bases and J shed 5 bases, with 14 bases lying between them. DNA for the CDR3: TGTGCCAGCATCGGACAGTGGAGAACTGAAGCTTTCTTT. This translates into CASIGQWRTEAFF.

This chain links TRBV5-5 with TRBJ2-7; D not resolved. Germline CDR1 reads SGHKS; CDR2 reads YYEKEE (reference sequence). The V end was cut by 2 bases, the J end by 0 bases, with 12 bases between. The CDR3 length is 15 residues. CDR3: CASSFPGLSSYEQYF. As DNA, the CDR3 is TGTGCCAGCAGCTTTCCGGGCCTTAGCTCCTACGAGCAGTACTTC.

The rearrangement joins TRBV2 to TRBJ2-1, with D maybe TRBD1 (6 bases). This CDR3 has 15 amino acids. The V end was cut by 1 base, the J end by 8 bases, with 15 bases between. Looked up from germline, CDR1 is SNHLY and CDR2 is FYNNEI. CDR3 amino acids: CASSEVPRQVDEQFF. The CDR3, as DNA: TGTGCCAGCAGTGAAGTCCCGCGACAGGTCGATGAGCAGTTCTTC. Using reference TRBV2 and TRBJ2-1 for the parts outside the CDR3, the full variable domain is EPEVTQTPSHQVTQMGQEVILRCVPISNHLYFYWYRQILGQKVEFLVSFYNNEISEKSEIFDDQFSVERPDGSNFTLKIRSTKLEDSAMYFCASSEVPRQVDEQFFGPGTRLTVL.

V usage is TRBV2 and J usage is TRBJ2-1; 7 nucleotides agree with TRBD2. Germline-derived CDR1 and CDR2 are SNHLY and FYNNEI. CDR3 size: 16 residues. J was trimmed by 2 bases and V by 5 bases; bases with no gene match: 9. CDR3 in amino acids: CASSSLLANTYNEQFF. DNA of the CDR3: TGTGCCAGCAGTTCACTACTAGCGAATACCTACAATGAGCAGTTCTTC. The entire variable domain, with the rest obtained from reference TRBV2 and TRBJ2-1, is as follows: EPEVTQTPSHQVTQMGQEVILRCVPISNHLYFYWYRQILGQKVEFLVSFYNNEISEKSEIFDDQFSVERPDGSNFTLKIRSTKLEDSAMYFCASSSLLANTYNEQFFGPGTRLTVL.

This chain links TRBV27 with TRBJ1-1; 11 nucleotides line up with TRBD1. V shed 5 bases and J 4 bases; nucleotides not matched to a gene: 9. In germline, CDR1 is MNHEY, CDR2 SMNVEV (reference sequence). The CDR3 covers 16 residues. The CDR3 here is CASSGQPGQGVTEAFF. In DNA, the CDR3 is TGTGCCAGCAGTGGGCAACCGGGACAGGGGGTCACTGAAGCTTTCTTT.

The genes are TRBV27 and TRBJ1-1, with 7 bases matching TRBD1. V trimming: 6 bases; J trimming: 1 base; junction bases outside the gene matches: 8. The CDR3 runs to 15 residues. The V gene's germline CDR1 is MNHEY and CDR2 SMNVEV (reference sequence). Here the CDR3 reads CASRGQRLRNTEAFF. The CDR3 bases are TGTGCCAGCAGGGGACAGCGCCTAAGGAACACTGAAGCTTTCTTT.

The sample holds one count of this clone. This chain joins TRBV9 and TRBJ2-3; TRBD2 matches 9 bases. The trim removed 4 bases at V and 6 bases at J, leaving 12 bases unmatched. The CDR3 is 16 amino acids. Germline CDR1 reads SGDLS; CDR2 reads YYNGEE. The CDR3 here is CASSLLAGTRGDTQYF. CDR3 nucleotides: TGTGCCAGCAGCCTGCTAGCGGGAACACGGGGCGATACGCAGTATTTT.

This clone was counted a single time. The J gene is TRBJ1-6, the V gene TRBV6-5; weak D call: TRBD1 (5 bases). Trimming took 6 bases from V and 3 from J, leaving 12 bases between them. The germline V gene encodes CDR1 MNHEY and CDR2 SVGAGI. The CDR3 is 15 amino acids. The CDR3 is CASSLSGGYNSPLHF. The CDR3 nucleotides are TGTGCCAGCAGCCTTTCGGGGGGCTATAATTCACCCCTCCACTTT.

The chain carries TRBV24-1 and TRBJ2-6; TRBD1 matches at 8 bases. After removal of 9 bases from V and 4 bases from J, the junction contained 13 bases not matched to a gene. Germline CDR1 KGHDR, CDR2 SFDVKD. This CDR3 spans 17 amino acids. CDR3 DNA sequence: TGTGCCACCTCCGGGCAGGGGGCGTCAAGGGGGGCCAACGTCCTGACTTTC. Translation gives CATSGQGASRGANVLTF.